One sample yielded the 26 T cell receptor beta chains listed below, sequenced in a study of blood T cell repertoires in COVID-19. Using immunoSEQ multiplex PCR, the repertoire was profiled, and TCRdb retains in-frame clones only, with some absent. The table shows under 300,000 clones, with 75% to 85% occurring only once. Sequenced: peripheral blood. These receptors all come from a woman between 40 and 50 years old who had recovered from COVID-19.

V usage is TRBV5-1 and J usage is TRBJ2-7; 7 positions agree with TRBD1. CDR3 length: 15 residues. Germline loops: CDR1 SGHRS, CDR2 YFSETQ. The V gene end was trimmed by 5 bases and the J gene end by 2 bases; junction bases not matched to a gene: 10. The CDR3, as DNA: TGCGCCAGCAGTCTCACCGGGACAGCCGCCTACGAGCAGTACTTC. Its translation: CASSLTGTAAYEQYF.

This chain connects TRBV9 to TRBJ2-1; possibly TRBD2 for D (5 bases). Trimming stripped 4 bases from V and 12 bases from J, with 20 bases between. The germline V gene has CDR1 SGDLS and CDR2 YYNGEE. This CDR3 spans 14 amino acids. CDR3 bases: TGTGCCAGCAGCTTCGGAAGGGAGTCTGCTCGGCAGTTCTTC. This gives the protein CASSFGRESARQFF. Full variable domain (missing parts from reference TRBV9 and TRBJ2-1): DSGVTQTPKHLITATGQRVTLRCSPRSGDLSVYWYQQSLDQGLQFLIQYYNGEERAKGNILERFSAQQFPDLHSELNLSSLELGDSALYFCASSFGRESARQFFGPGTRLTVL.

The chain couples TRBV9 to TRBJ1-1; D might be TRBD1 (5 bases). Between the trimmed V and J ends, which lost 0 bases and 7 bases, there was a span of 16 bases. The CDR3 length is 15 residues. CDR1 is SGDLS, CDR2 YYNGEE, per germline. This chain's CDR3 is CASSVGGWGDHEAFF. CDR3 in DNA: TGTGCCAGCAGCGTAGGAGGGTGGGGGGATCATGAAGCTTTCTTT.

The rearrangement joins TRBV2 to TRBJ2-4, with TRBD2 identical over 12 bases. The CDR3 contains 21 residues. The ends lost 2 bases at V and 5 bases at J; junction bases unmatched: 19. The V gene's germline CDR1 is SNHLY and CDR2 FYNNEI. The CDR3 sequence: CASSELRVQLAGGVGENIQYF. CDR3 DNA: TGTGCCAGCAGTGAATTAAGGGTGCAACTAGCGGGGGGTGTCGGGGAAAACATTCAGTACTTC.

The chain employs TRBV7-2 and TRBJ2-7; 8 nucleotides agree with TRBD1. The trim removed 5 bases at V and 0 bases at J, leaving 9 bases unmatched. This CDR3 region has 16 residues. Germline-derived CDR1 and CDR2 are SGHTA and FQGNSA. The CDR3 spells CASSLVGTGDSYEQYF. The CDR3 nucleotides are TGTGCCAGCAGCCTCGTTGGGACAGGTGACTCCTACGAGCAGTACTTC.

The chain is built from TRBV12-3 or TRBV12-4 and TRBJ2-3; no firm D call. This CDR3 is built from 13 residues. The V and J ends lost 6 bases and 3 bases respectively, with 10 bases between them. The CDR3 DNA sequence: TGTGCCAGCAGAGAGAGTGTGACAGATACGCAGTATTTT. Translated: CASRESVTDTQYF.

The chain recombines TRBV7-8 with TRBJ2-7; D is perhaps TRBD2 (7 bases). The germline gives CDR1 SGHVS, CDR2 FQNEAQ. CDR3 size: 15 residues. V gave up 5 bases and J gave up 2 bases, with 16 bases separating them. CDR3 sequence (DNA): TGTGCCAGCAGCCCTAAGTCCGGGGGGCCCTACGAGCAGTACTTC. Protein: CASSPKSGGPYEQYF.

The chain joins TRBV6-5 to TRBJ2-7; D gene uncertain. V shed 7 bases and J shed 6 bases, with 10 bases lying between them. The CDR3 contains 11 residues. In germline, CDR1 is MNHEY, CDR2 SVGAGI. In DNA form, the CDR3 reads TGTGCCAGCACGAGTCGAGGCGAGCAGTACTTC. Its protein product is CASTSRGEQYF.

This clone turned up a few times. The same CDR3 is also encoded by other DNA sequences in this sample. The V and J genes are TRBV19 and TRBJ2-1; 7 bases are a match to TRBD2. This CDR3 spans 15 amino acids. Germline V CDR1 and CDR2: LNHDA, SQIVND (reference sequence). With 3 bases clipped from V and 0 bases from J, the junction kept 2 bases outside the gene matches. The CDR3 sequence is CASSITGGSYNEQFF. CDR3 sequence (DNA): TGTGCCAGTAGTATTACGGGAGGCTCCTACAATGAGCAGTTCTTC.

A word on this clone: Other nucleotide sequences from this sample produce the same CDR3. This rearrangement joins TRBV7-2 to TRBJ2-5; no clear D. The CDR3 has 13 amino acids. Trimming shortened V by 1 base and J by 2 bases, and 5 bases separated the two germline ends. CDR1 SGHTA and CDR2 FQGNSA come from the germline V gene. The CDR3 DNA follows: TGTGCCAGCAGCTTAGGGCAGCAAGAGACCCAGTACTTC. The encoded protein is CASSLGQQETQYF.

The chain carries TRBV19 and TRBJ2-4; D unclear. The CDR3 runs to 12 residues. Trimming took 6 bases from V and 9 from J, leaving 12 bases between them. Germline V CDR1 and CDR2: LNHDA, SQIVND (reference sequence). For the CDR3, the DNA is TGTGCCAGTAGGCAATCTGGCCCCATTCAGTACTTC. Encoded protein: CASRQSGPIQYF.

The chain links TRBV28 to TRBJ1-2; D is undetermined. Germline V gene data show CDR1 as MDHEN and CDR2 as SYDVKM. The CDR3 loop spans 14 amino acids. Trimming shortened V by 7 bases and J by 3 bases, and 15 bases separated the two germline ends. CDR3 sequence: CASITPGMDYGYTF. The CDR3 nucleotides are TGTGCCAGCATCACCCCGGGTATGGACTATGGCTACACCTTC.

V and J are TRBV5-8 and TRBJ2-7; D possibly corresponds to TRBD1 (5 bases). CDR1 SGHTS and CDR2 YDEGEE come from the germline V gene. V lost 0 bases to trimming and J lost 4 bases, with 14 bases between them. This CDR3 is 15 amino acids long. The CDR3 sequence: CASSLGMGHGYEQYF. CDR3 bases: TGTGCCAGCAGCTTGGGTATGGGGCACGGGTACGAGCAGTACTTC.

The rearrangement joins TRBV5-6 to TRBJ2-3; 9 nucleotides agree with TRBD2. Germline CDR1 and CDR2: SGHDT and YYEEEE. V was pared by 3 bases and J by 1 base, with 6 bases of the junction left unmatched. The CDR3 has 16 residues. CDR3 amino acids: CASSYSGGGGTDTQYF. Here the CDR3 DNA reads TGTGCCAGCAGCTATAGCGGGGGAGGAGGCACAGATACGCAGTATTTT.

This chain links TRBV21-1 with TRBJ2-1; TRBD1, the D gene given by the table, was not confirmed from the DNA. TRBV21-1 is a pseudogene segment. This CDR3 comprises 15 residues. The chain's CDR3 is CASCGGQGDLDEQFF. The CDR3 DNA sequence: TGTGCCAGCTGCGGTGGACAGGGCGATTTGGATGAGCAGTTCTTC.

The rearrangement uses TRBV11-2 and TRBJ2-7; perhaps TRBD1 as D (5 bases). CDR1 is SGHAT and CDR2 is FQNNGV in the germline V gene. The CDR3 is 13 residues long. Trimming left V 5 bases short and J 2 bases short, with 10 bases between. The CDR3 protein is CASSVDSTYEQYF. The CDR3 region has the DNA TGTGCCAGCAGCGTCGACAGCACCTACGAGCAGTACTTC. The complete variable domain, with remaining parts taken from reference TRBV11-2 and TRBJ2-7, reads EAGVAQSPRYKIIEKRQSVAFWCNPISGHATLYWYQQILGQGPKLLIQFQNNGVVDDSQLPKDRFSAERLKGVDSTLKIQPAKLEDSAVYLCASSVDSTYEQYFGPGTRLTVT.

CDR3 nucleotide sequence: TGTGCCTGGAGTGGACAGCCGAACACTGAAGCTTTCTTT. Its protein product is CAWSGQPNTEAFF. The genes are TRBV30 and TRBJ1-1; perhaps TRBD1 as D (5 bases). V shed 1 base and J shed 1 base, with 7 bases lying between them. CDR1 is GTSNPN, CDR2 SVGIG, per germline (reference sequence). This CDR3 is built from 13 residues.

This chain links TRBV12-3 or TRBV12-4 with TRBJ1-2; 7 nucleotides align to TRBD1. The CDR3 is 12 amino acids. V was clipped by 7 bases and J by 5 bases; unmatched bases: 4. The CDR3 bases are TGTGCCAGCAATTCAGGGGGATATGGCTACACCTTC. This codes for CASNSGGYGYTF.

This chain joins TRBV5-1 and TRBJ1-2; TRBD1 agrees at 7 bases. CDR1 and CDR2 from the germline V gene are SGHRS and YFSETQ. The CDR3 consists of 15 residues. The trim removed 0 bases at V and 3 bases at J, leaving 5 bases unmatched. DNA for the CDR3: TGCGCCAGCAGCTTGGTGGCAGGGGGTGACTATGGCTACACCTTC. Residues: CASSLVAGGDYGYTF.

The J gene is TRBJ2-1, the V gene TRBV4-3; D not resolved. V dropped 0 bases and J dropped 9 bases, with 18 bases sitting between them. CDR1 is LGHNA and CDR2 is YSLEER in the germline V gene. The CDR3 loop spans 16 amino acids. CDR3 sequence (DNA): TGCGCCAGCAGCCAAGAGGGCACTTTACAACGTGGTGAGCAGTTCTTC. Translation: CASSQEGTLQRGEQFF.

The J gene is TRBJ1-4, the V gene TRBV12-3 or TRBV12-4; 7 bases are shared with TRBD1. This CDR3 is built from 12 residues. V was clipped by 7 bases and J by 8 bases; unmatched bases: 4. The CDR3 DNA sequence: TGTGCCAGCAACAGGGGTATAGAAAAACTGTTTTTT. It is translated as CASNRGIEKLFF.

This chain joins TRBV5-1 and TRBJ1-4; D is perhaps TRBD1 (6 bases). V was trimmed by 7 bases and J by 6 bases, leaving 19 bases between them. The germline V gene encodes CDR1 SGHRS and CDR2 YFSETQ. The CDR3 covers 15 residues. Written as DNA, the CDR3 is TGCGCCAGCCGACTCACAGGGACGGAAGATGAAAAACTGTTTTTT. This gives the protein CASRLTGTEDEKLFF.

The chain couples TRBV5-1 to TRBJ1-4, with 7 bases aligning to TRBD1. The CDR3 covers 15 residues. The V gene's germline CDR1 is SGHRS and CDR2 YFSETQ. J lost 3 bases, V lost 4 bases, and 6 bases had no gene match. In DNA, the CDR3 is TGCGCCAGCAGCACGACAGGGCTGTCTAATGAAAAACTGTTTTTT. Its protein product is CASSTTGLSNEKLFF.

CDR3 sequence: CASSAPGQGLWGRVDTQYF. The CDR3 nucleotides read TGTGCCAGCAGCGCACCGGGACAGGGTTTATGGGGGAGGGTCGATACGCAGTATTTT. The J gene is TRBJ2-3, the V gene TRBV7-9; TRBD1 agrees at 9 bases. The CDR3 has 19 residues. The junction had 21 bases not matched to a gene; V was cut back by 5 bases and J by 6 bases. Germline lookup yields CDR1 SEHNR and CDR2 FQNEAQ (reference sequence).

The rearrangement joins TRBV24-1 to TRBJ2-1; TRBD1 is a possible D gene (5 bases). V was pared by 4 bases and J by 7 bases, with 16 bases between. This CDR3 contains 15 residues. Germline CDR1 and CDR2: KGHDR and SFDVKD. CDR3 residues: CATSDHPDNSNEQFF. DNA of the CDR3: TGTGCCACCAGTGACCACCCGGACAATTCGAATGAGCAGTTCTTC.

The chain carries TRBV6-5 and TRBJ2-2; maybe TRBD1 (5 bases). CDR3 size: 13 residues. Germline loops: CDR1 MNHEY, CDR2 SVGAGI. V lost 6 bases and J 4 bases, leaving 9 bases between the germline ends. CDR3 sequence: CASRSQVTGELFF. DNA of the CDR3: TGTGCCAGCAGATCACAGGTCACCGGGGAGCTGTTTTTT.